This T cell receptor (beta chain) came from a study of blood T cells in healthy people across ages. The study, taken as a whole, reports: The study could not conclusively compare naive and antigen-experienced cells, given its unsorted PBMCs.

About this clonotype itself: What it recognizes is unknown.

For the second PCR, which ran for roughly 6 to 12 cycles, a sample-barcoded 5' primer and a J-beta primer mix were used. Each cDNA was tagged by a template-switch adaptor containing 12 random nucleotides. MiXCR, run by TCRdb on the 5' RACE reads, gives a single entry per CDR3 protein. The sample records 1.4 million to 1.5 million distinct CDR3 sequences, roughly 45% being singletons. V lost 4 bases to trimming and J lost 7 bases; unmatched junction nucleotides: 8. The CDR3 has 15 amino acids. Germline lookup yields CDR1 SNHLY and CDR2 FYNNEI. This receptor was taken from a woman aged 18-29 years in good health. Material: blood. J is TRBJ2-5 and V is TRBV2; 11 nucleotides align to TRBD2. CDR3 in DNA: TGTGCCAGCAGTGTGACTAGCGGGACCCTAGGGACCCAGTACTTC. This sequence encodes CASSVTSGTLGTQYF.